This T cell receptor beta chain was found in a study of shared clonotypes between healthy human individuals. Study overall: The donor group consisted of two women and three men, aged 18 to 49.

The V end was cut by 2 bases, the J end by 10 bases, with 17 bases between. This CDR3 comprises 14 residues. CDR1 is MNHEY and CDR2 is SMNVEV in the germline V gene (reference sequence). Data came from immunoSEQ multiplex PCR; TCRdb stores just in-frame clones and leaves some out. Of around 1.9 million clones listed, around 95% are singletons. Naivety among CD8 cells was defined by CD45RO negativity and positive CCR7 selection, thereby excluding terminally differentiated effector memory CD45RA+ cells. This chain links TRBV27 with TRBJ1-1; D unresolved. The sequencing sample was made of naive CD8+ T cells from PBMCs. The clonotype originates from a man between 18 and 29 years old in good health. Some clones in this sample may be carry-over from other donors' samples. CDR3 DNA: TGTGCCAGCAGTTTAAACCCCCTCGTGGGTACAGCTTTCTTT. This sequence encodes CASSLNPLVGTAFF.